A single sample gave rise to the 7 T cell receptor beta chains below, sequenced in a study of cytomegalovirus exposure and HLA in healthy donors. Vbeta (60) and Jbeta (13) primers were used in the PCR. Sequenced by immunoSEQ multiplex PCR; TCRdb stores in-frame clones only, minus some. This repertoire shows about 160,000 clones, roughly 80% found once; its top ten account for 9.5% to 10%. The sequenced sample consisted of PBMCs. These receptors all come from a man in his late teens or twenties in good health and CMV-seropositive.

V usage is TRBV4-1 and J usage is TRBJ1-2, with 12 bases fitting TRBD1. This CDR3 is 18 amino acids long. Trimming took 0 bases from V and 8 from J; bases not matched to a gene: 13. Germline CDR1 is MGHRA and CDR2 is YSYEKL. CDR3 amino acids: CASSQDWGGTGGAQGYTF. CDR3 bases: TGCGCCAGCAGCCAAGATTGGGGGGGGACAGGGGGCGCGCAAGGCTACACCTTC.

V and J are TRBV12-5 and TRBJ2-7; 9 bases are a match to TRBD1. CDR1 and CDR2 from the germline V gene are LGHNT and FRNRAP. With 3 bases clipped from V and 0 bases from J, the junction kept 3 bases outside the gene matches. This CDR3 region has 15 residues. Written as DNA, the CDR3 is TGTGCTAGTGGTTTCGGACAGGGGAACTCCTACGAGCAGTACTTC. Its protein is CASGFGQGNSYEQYF.

J is TRBJ2-3 and V is TRBV5-1, with a tentative D call TRBD1 (6 bases). Trimming shortened V by 5 bases and J by 0 bases, and 7 bases separated the two germline ends. Germline V gene lookup returns CDR1 SGHRS and CDR2 YFSETQ. CDR3 size: 13 residues. CDR3 in amino acids: CASRGQSTDTQYF. CDR3 nucleotide sequence: TGCGCCAGCAGAGGACAGAGCACAGATACGCAGTATTTT.

This clone has just one count. V is TRBV2 and J is TRBJ2-1, with D tentatively TRBD1 (5 bases). The CDR3 runs 13 residues. CDR1 SNHLY and CDR2 FYNNEI come from the germline V gene. Between the trimmed V and J ends, which lost 8 bases and 1 base, there was a span of 9 bases. CDR3 DNA sequence: TGTGCCAGCTCAACAGGATCCTACAATGAGCAGTTCTTC. Encoded protein: CASSTGSYNEQFF.

The rearrangement links TRBV30 to TRBJ2-1, with 8 positions matching TRBD1. The CDR3 totals 14 residues. J lost 0 bases, V lost 5 bases, and 3 bases had no gene match. The germline gives CDR1 GTSNPN, CDR2 SVGIG (reference sequence). Here the CDR3 reads CAWVTGGSYNEQFF. The CDR3 nucleotides read TGTGCCTGGGTAACAGGGGGCTCCTACAATGAGCAGTTCTTC.

The chain employs TRBV6-5 and TRBJ1-6; 7 bases agree with TRBD1. The CDR3 is made up of 15 amino acids. V was pared by 0 bases and J by 10 bases, with 6 bases of the junction left unmatched. Germline V CDR1 and CDR2: MNHEY, SVGAGI. CDR3 protein: CASSYSRQGRSPLHF. The CDR3 DNA sequence: TGTGCCAGCAGTTACTCCAGACAGGGAAGATCACCCCTCCACTTT.

This clone has more than one count but fewer than ten. This chain connects TRBV4-3 to TRBJ1-5, with a possible D match to TRBD1 (5 bases). The CDR3 runs to 17 residues. Germline assignment: CDR1 LGHNA and CDR2 YSLEER. The V and J ends lost 0 bases and 2 bases respectively, with 14 bases between them. The CDR3 DNA sequence: TGCGCCAGCAGCCAAGATTGGGGGGGTATGGGCAATCAGCCCCAGCATTTT. Its translation is CASSQDWGGMGNQPQHF.